The clone carrying this TCR beta chain has a handful of counts. Via MiXCR, TCRdb re-called the RT-PCR reads, giving one row per CDR3 protein. The sample shows hundreds of thousands of distinct CDR3 sequences, approximately 24% of them seen only once. This sample was taken from a study of response to subunit inactivated influenza vaccine. The CDR3 spans 16 residues. V was shortened by 10 bases and J by 1 base, with 22 bases between the two germline ends. Per germline, CDR1 SGHAT and CDR2 FQNNGV. The sequencing here drew on CD4+ T cells sorted from PBMCs, taken around 5 days after vaccination. The receptor was isolated from a man over 45 who received an inactivated influenza vaccine. The gene calls are TRBV11-2 and TRBJ1-2, with TRBD1 as a possible D gene (5 bases). CDR3 nucleotide sequence: TGTGCCATTCCGCCCGACAGCCCAGTCGATAACTATGGCTACACCTTC. This encodes CAIPPDSPVDNYGYTF. The entire variable domain, with the rest obtained from reference TRBV11-2 and TRBJ1-2, is as follows: EAGVAQSPRYKIIEKRQSVAFWCNPISGHATLYWYQQILGQGPKLLIQFQNNGVVDDSQLPKDRFSAERLKGVDSTLKIQPAKLEDSAVYLCAIPPDSPVDNYGYTFGSGTRLTVV.